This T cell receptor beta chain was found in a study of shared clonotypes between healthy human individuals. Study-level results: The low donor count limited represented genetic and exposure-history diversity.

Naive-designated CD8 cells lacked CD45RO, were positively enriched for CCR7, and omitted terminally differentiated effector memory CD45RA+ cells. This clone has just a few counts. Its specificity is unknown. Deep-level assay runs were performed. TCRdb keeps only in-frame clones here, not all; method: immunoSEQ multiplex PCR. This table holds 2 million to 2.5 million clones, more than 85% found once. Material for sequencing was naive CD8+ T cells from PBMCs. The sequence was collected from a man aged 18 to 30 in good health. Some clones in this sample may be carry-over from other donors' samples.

The CDR3 DNA sequence: TGTGCCTGGAGGGCCAGGGCAAGCACGACTGAAGCTTTCTTT. It translates to CAWRARASTTEAFF. The V call is TRBV30, the J call TRBJ1-1, with a possible D match to TRBD1 (5 bases). Looked up from germline, CDR1 is GTSNPN and CDR2 is SVGIG (reference sequence). CDR3 length equals 14 residues. Deletions cut 3 bases from V and 5 bases from J, with 16 bases between.